This T cell receptor beta chain derives from a study of T cell responses to AZD1222 COVID-19 vaccine (dated by TCRdb to the early 2020s). For context, the study as a whole: AZD1222 recipients with second doses at about 4 weeks or about 12 weeks were pooled, because spike-specific TCR depth and breadth did not differ between schedules. A total of 230 to 250 trial participants underwent TCR sequencing, of whom 207 had received two doses of AZD1222 and 26 had received two doses of the MenACWY control vaccine. Trial participants were enrolled by age into 18-55, 56-69 and 70-plus year subgroups, with around 150, 28 and 57 TCR-sequenced participants respectively.

The CDR3 regions of human TCRbeta chains were analyzed by immunosequencing. The paper's processing steps were these. Repertoire TCRs were matched against a reference library of SARS-CoV-2-specific TCRs generated with the MIRA antigen-specificity platform. Breadth meant the fraction of unique TCRs that were SARS-CoV-2-associated, whereas depth meant the fraction of total T cells that were SARS-CoV-2-associated. Using the MIRA data, each spike-specific TCR was mapped to the spike region that the TCR reacts to and placed in a CD4 or CD8 class. Log10-transformed breadth and depth values were compared by one-way ANOVA with Sidak's multiple comparisons tests. This immuneACCESS table, as held by TCRdb, lists in-frame sequences with V and J called but not all clones. Of the missing ones, under half trace to an unresolved V gene in checked studies; the others have no known cause. The V and J calls and the clone size are those of that table, but D and trimming were determined from the DNA. This sample lists roughly 150,000 clones; around 93% were detected once. The ten largest clones take up 4% to 5.5% of the sample.

Results and caveats for the whole study, not just this receptor: Conclusions about previously exposed vaccinees are limited, since just 6 or 7 AZD1222 recipients were seropositive for SARS-CoV-2 at baseline. The vaccine-associated CD4 TCRs covered the entire spike protein, and the dominant responses fell in regions 160-218 and 743-854. Because no day 14 peak-response samples were available, the repertoires could be characterized only after the peak T cell response. Most participants were white British and females outnumbered males, and the authors suggested that clonal diversity may have been underestimated. In the small 56-69-year group, the increase in depth fell short of significance, most likely because of low power. After two AZD1222 doses, both the breadth and the depth of spike-specific TCRs were significantly higher than at day 0 and than in MenACWY recipients. Nearly half of unique spike-specific TCRs reportedly recognized epitopes outside regions mutated in the B.1.351 and B.1.1.7 variants.

For this clone: The target of this receptor is not known. Per-nucleotide qualities are absent, and no much larger clonotype sits a single base away.

The sample's time point label, decoded: baseline before first vaccination. Vaccinee samples came from UK trials COV001 and COV002, including a single-blind randomized controlled phase 2/3 trial of AZD1222 (ChAdOx1 nCoV-19) in healthy adults. For TCRbeta chain sequencing, PBMC samples were collected from trial participants at day 0 and at day 28 after the second dose. Material: peripheral blood, obtained on day 0 of AZD1222 vaccination. The sequence was obtained from an adult in good health.

The nucleotides are TGTGCCAGCAGTGGGGACAGGGGTAGGGGGGAAGCTTTCTTT. Its protein product is CASSGDRGRGEAFF. This sequence uses TRBV2 and TRBJ1-1; the junction holds 10 bases that match TRBD1. Per the germline V gene, SNHLY is the CDR1 and FYNNEI is the CDR2. The CDR3 numbers 14 residues from cysteine through phenylalanine. Left in the record is the CDR3 DNA by itself, 42 bases read in frame from the first base. At the junction V is shortened by 4 bases and J by 8 bases; bases outside the gene matches: 7.